Included here is one TCR beta chain sequence, with context. TCRdb reprocessed the 5' RACE reads with MiXCR, giving one entry per CDR3 protein. There are fewer than 350,000 distinct CDR3 sequences in the sample; around 15% occur only once, and about 20% lies in the top ten. This specimen belongs to a study of T-cell memory formation after mild COVID-19. The CDR3 contains 11 residues. Germline CDR1 and CDR2: SQVTM and ANQGSEA. The V and J ends lost 5 bases and 6 bases respectively, with 8 bases between them. The chain couples TRBV29-1 to TRBJ2-1; D tentatively fits TRBD1 or TRBD2 (5 bases each). The sequence was obtained from a young man who had mild COVID-19 (a few samples of this study predate the infection). Cell type and time point are not known. The sequenced sample consisted of PBMCs or a T cell subset sorted from them (not recorded which). CDR3 nucleotides: TGCAGCGTTCGGGACGTCAATGAGCAGTTCTTC. As protein: CSVRDVNEQFF.